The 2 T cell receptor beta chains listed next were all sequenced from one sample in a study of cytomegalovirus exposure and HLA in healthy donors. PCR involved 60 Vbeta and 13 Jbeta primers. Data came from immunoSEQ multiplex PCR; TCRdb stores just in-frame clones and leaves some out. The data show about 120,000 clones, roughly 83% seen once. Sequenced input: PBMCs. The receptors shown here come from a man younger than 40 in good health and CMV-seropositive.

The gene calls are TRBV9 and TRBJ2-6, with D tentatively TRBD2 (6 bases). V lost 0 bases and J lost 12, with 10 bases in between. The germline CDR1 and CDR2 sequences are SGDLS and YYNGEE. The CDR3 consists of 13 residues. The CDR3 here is CASSVDIGGVLTF. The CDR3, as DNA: TGTGCCAGCAGCGTAGACATCGGGGGCGTCCTGACTTTC.

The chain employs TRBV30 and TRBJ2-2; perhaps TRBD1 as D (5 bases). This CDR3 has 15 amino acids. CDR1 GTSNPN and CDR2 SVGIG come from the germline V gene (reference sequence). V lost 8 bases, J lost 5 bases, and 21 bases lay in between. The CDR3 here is CARNVQGLGTGELFF. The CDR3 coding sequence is TGTGCCCGGAACGTGCAGGGTTTAGGGACCGGGGAGCTGTTTTTT.